These T cell receptor beta chains were read from a single sample in a study of neurological immune-mediated disorders. MiXCR was run by TCRdb on the 5' RACE reads, yielding one entry per CDR3 protein. The table lists 60,000 to 90,000 distinct CDR3 sequences, about 10% of them singletons, with roughly 10% in the top ten. Material for sequencing was PBMCs. The receptors come from a man aged 25 to 40 in good health. CDR3s include the opening cysteine and the closing phenylalanine or tryptophan. A D gene is named only where the DNA matches it firmly. Clone size is shown for a subset of rows, as once, few, many or a class of expanded clone.

TRBJ2-5 | many | - | TRBV20-1 | CSAYTAETQYF | TGCAGTGCTTACACCGCCGAGACCCAGTACTTC
TRBJ2-2 | many | - | TRBV12-3/TRBV12-4 | CASSIDRAGELFF | TGTGCCAGCAGCATCGACCGCGCCGGGGAGCTGTTTTTT
TRBJ2-1 | many | - | TRBV20-1 | CSGSPRTSSYNEQFF | TGCAGTGGGTCGCCGAGGACGAGCTCCTACAATGAGCAGTTCTTC
TRBJ2-1 | many | TRBD2 | TRBV5-1 | CASSAGLASVYNEQFF | TGCGCCAGCAGCGCGGGACTAGCAAGTGTCTACAATGAGCAGTTCTTC
TRBJ1-1 | many | - | TRBV5-5 | CASSGGPRGTEAFF | TGTGCCAGCAGCGGAGGGCCTAGGGGCACTGAAGCTTTCTTT
TRBJ2-7 | many | - | TRBV28 | CASRVGTVLEQYF | TGTGCCAGCAGAGTCGGGACGGTGCTAGAGCAGTACTTC
TRBJ2-7 | - | TRBD1 | TRBV28 | CVRSPDRGAGQDEQYF | TGTGTCAGAAGCCCGGACAGGGGGGCAGGTCAGGACGAGCAGTACTTC
TRBJ2-3 | many | TRBD2 | TRBV20-1 | CTTGGGLAGDGDTQYF | TGCACTACAGGGGGGGGACTAGCGGGAGACGGTGATACGCAGTATTTT
TRBJ1-1 | many | - | TRBV5-1 | CASSLYQMNTEAFF | TGCGCCAGCAGCTTGTACCAGATGAACACTGAAGCTTTCTTT
TRBJ2-5 | many | - | TRBV7-2 | CASSLSFSGQETQYF | TGTGCCAGCAGCTTGTCGTTTTCGGGACAAGAGACCCAGTACTTC
TRBJ2-2 | many | - | TRBV7-2 | CASTLPPRQSTGELFF | TGTGCCAGCACCCTCCCCCCCCGGCAGAGCACCGGGGAGCTGTTTTTT
TRBJ1-5 | many | - | TRBV12-3/TRBV12-4 | CASSLGDNNQPQHF | TGTGCCAGCAGTTTAGGGGACAACAATCAGCCCCAGCATTTT
TRBJ2-1 | - | TRBD2 | TRBV28 | CASRSLGLAVGFNEQFF | TGTGCCAGCAGATCCCTCGGGCTAGCGGTGGGATTCAATGAGCAGTTCTTC
TRBJ2-2 | many | TRBD1 | TRBV29-1 | CSVRLRTGRVGELFF | TGCAGCGTCCGTCTTAGGACAGGGCGGGTCGGGGAGCTGTTTTTT
TRBJ2-7 | - | TRBD2 | TRBV11-2 | CASSSYGLANYEQYF | TGTGCCAGCAGCTCATATGGACTAGCGAACTACGAGCAGTACTTC
TRBJ1-5 | - | TRBD1 | TRBV7-9 | CASSWGQGGYSNQPQHF | TGTGCCAGCAGCTGGGGACAGGGTGGATATAGCAATCAGCCCCAGCATTTT
TRBJ2-5 | many | - | TRBV29-1 | CSVHRALGLETQYF | TGCAGCGTGCACAGAGCTTTGGGGCTAGAGACCCAGTACTTC
TRBJ2-3 | many | - | TRBV29-1 | CSVEGTRTDTQYF | TGCAGCGTTGAGGGTACTCGTACAGATACGCAGTATTTT
TRBJ1-6 | - | TRBD1 | TRBV20-1 | CSARGDRAGSPLHF | TGCAGTGCTAGGGGGGACAGGGCAGGGTCACCCCTCCACTTT
TRBJ2-7 | many | - | TRBV12-3/TRBV12-4 | CASSLIQSYEQYF | TGTGCCAGCAGTTTGATACAGAGCTACGAGCAGTACTTC
TRBJ1-1 | many | TRBD1 | TRBV5-1 | CASSPDRGLENTEAFF | TGCGCCAGCAGCCCGGACAGGGGATTGGAGAACACTGAAGCTTTCTTT
TRBJ2-2 | many | TRBD2 | TRBV4-1 | CASSQQTSGRAGNTGELFF | TGCGCCAGCAGCCAACAGACTAGCGGGAGGGCCGGGAACACCGGGGAGCTGTTTTTT
TRBJ2-1 | many | TRBD2 | TRBV7-6 | CASSLGLASGRLLGSYNEQFF | TGTGCCAGCAGCTTAGGCCTGGCTAGCGGGAGACTTTTAGGATCCTACAATGAGCAGTTCTTC
TRBJ2-1 | many | - | TRBV5-1 | CASSSGDAYNEQFF | TGCGCCAGCAGCTCGGGGGATGCCTACAATGAGCAGTTCTTC
TRBJ1-4 | many | - | TRBV29-1 | CSVEWQGGEKLFF | TGCAGCGTTGAGTGGCAGGGTGGTGAAAAACTGTTTTTT
TRBJ2-5 | many | TRBD2 | TRBV20-1 | CSAPGLAGQETQYF | TGCAGTGCTCCGGGACTAGCGGGACAAGAGACCCAGTACTTC
TRBJ2-1 | many | TRBD1 | TRBV5-1 | CASSPDRGYNEQFF | TGCGCCAGCAGCCCCGACAGGGGGTACAATGAGCAGTTCTTC
TRBJ2-5 | many | - | TRBV18 | CASSPGGYQETQYF | TGTGCCAGCTCACCCGGAGGGTACCAAGAGACCCAGTACTTC
TRBJ2-1 | many | TRBD2 | TRBV3-1 | CASSHPSGRGDEQFF | TGTGCCAGCAGCCATCCCAGCGGGAGGGGCGATGAGCAGTTCTTC
TRBJ1-1 | many | TRBD1 | TRBV20-1 | CSADDRALNTEAFF | TGCAGTGCAGACGACAGGGCCCTGAACACTGAAGCTTTCTTT
TRBJ2-7 | many | - | TRBV15 | CATSQRPGIYEQYF | TGTGCCACCAGCCAGAGACCGGGAATATACGAGCAGTACTTC
TRBJ1-3 | many | - | TRBV28 | CASKKDSGNTIYF | TGTGCCAGTAAAAAAGACTCTGGAAACACCATATATTTT
TRBJ2-1 | many | - | TRBV3-1 | CASSQATLGYNEQFF | TGTGCCAGCAGCCAAGCTACACTCGGATACAATGAGCAGTTCTTC
TRBJ1-2 | many | - | TRBV7-2 | CASSLGVGGAYDSYGYTF | TGTGCCAGCAGCTTAGGGGTCGGGGGGGCGTATGATAGCTATGGCTACACCTTC
TRBJ2-7 | medium-sized | - | TRBV5-1 | CASSLGSVDLHYEQYF | TGCGCCAGCAGCTTAGGCTCGGTGGACCTCCACTACGAGCAGTACTTC
TRBJ2-4 | many | TRBD1 | TRBV24-1 | CATSDVAQGSDIQYF | TGTGCCACCAGTGATGTTGCACAGGGGTCGGACATTCAGTACTTC
TRBJ2-1 | - | - | TRBV25-1 | CASSGTPPHNEQFF | TGTGCCAGCAGTGGGACTCCCCCCCACAATGAGCAGTTCTTC
TRBJ2-5 | many | TRBD2 | TRBV6-2/TRBV6-3 | CASSRQAGGQETQYF | TGTGCCAGCAGTCGTCAAGCGGGAGGGCAAGAGACCCAGTACTTC
TRBJ2-4 | - | - | TRBV4-1 | CASSQDSLAKNIQYF | TGCGCCAGCAGCCAAGACTCCCTAGCCAAAAACATTCAGTACTTC
TRBJ2-1 | many | - | TRBV19 | CASRLQGENEQFF | TGTGCCAGTAGGCTCCAGGGAGAAAATGAGCAGTTCTTC
TRBJ2-1 | few | TRBD2 | TRBV5-1 | CASRVRGEYNEQFF | TGCGCCAGCAGGGTGCGGGGGGAATACAATGAGCAGTTCTTC
TRBJ2-2 | many | TRBD2 | TRBV6-2/TRBV6-3 | CASSWDAGGITGELFF | TGTGCCAGCAGTTGGGACGCGGGGGGCATCACCGGGGAGCTGTTTTTT
TRBJ1-1 | many | - | TRBV4-2 | CASSRTGTVNTEAFF | TGTGCCAGCAGCCGAACCGGGACGGTGAACACTGAAGCTTTCTTT
TRBJ1-1 | - | - | TRBV20-1 | CSARPRTTEAFF | TGCAGTGCTAGGCCGAGGACCACTGAAGCTTTCTTT
TRBJ1-1 | many | - | TRBV7-6 | CASSPIASTEAFF | TGTGCCAGCAGCCCTATAGCGAGCACTGAAGCTTTCTTT
TRBJ1-5 | many | - | TRBV3-1 | CASSPGNQPQHF | TGTGCCAGCAGCCCCGGCAATCAGCCCCAGCATTTT